The rows below give T cell receptor beta chains drawn from one sample of a study of control samples from healthy donors and cancer patients. TCRdb's copy holds only in-frame clones and misses some; the assay was immunoSEQ multiplex PCR. The sample records about 180,000 clones, roughly nine tenths being singletons. The specimen sequenced was blood. Source of these receptors: a man between 25 and 39 years old in good health. The CDR3 runs from the conserved cysteine through the conserved F or W. Fields, in order: J gene, D gene, clone size, V gene, CDR3 DNA, CDR3 protein. D genes are given only for firm matches. Expanded clones are given a class, and other clones once, few, many or no size at all.

>TRBJ2-7|TRBD1|once|TRBV28
TGTGCCAGCAGTCCTTTACAGGGGTACGAGCAGTACTTC
CASSPLQGYEQYF
>TRBJ1-5|TRBD1|once|TRBV7-2
TGTGCCAGCAGCTCGGGGGACGGACAGGGGAATTATCAGCCCCAGCATTTT
CASSSGDGQGNYQPQHF
>TRBJ1-6|NA|NA|TRBV5-6
TGTGCCAGCAGCCCGCGTTCGGCCAAGAATTCACCCCTCCACTTT
CASSPRSAKNSPLHF
>TRBJ2-7|NA|NA|TRBV2
TGTGCCAGCAGTGAAGGAACCCTCCAATATCCCTACGAGCAGTACTTC
CASSEGTLQYPYEQYF
>TRBJ2-7|NA|NA|TRBV7-2
TGTGCCAGCAGATTTATACTAGCCGGCGAGCAGTACTTC
CASRFILAGEQYF
>TRBJ2-5|TRBD1|few|TRBV2
TGTGCCAACTCACCAGGACAGGGGCAGGTAGAGACCCAGTACTTC
CANSPGQGQVETQYF
>TRBJ1-1|NA|NA|TRBV6-2/TRBV6-3
TGTGCCAGCAGTCCGACCGGGCCCCAAGCTTTCTTT
CASSPTGPQAFF
>TRBJ2-1|NA|NA|TRBV2
TGTGCCAGCAGGGCGGATAAGGGACTGTCCTACAATGAGCAGTTCTTC
CASRADKGLSYNEQFF
>TRBJ2-7|NA|NA|TRBV28
TGTGCCAGCAGTTCTAGGGACCTTTACTTC
CASSSRDLYF
>TRBJ1-5|TRBD1|NA|TRBV27
TGTGCCAGCAGTCCTTCCTTCGGGACAGGAGGCAATCAGCCCCAGCATTTT
CASSPSFGTGGNQPQHF
>TRBJ2-1|TRBD2|NA|TRBV4-2
TGTGCCAGCAGCCCCATCAGCGGGGGGGTACAGGACAATGAGCAGTTCTTC
CASSPISGGVQDNEQFF
>TRBJ1-3|NA|NA|TRBV28
TGTGCCAGTACTGGCTCTGGAAACACCATATATTTT
CASTGSGNTIYF
>TRBJ1-2|TRBD1|NA|TRBV6-5
TGTGCCAGCAGGAAGAACCGGGACAGCTATGGCTACACCTTC
CASRKNRDSYGYTF
>TRBJ2-5|TRBD1|NA|TRBV18
TGTGCCAGCTCACCACCGGGGACAGGAGGGGAGACCCAGTACTTC
CASSPPGTGGETQYF
>TRBJ1-1|TRBD1|NA|TRBV2
TGTGCCTGCTGCTGGGACAGGGCGAACACTGAAGCTTTCTTT
CACCWDRANTEAFF
>TRBJ2-1|NA|NA|TRBV27
TGTGCCAGCACCACCGGGGGCAATGAGCAGTTCTTC
CASTTGGNEQFF
>TRBJ1-1|TRBD1|NA|TRBV7-9
TGTGCCAGCAGTCGACAGGGGGCTGGAACTGAAGCTTTCTTT
CASSRQGAGTEAFF
>TRBJ2-7|TRBD1|NA|TRBV19
TGTGCCAGTAGCCCGGGACAGGGAACCTACGAGCAGTACTTC
CASSPGQGTYEQYF